This is a list of T cell receptor beta chains from one sample in a study of T cells in Graves' hyperthyroidism and ophthalmopathy. TCRdb reprocessed the multiplex PCR reads with MiXCR, giving one entry per CDR3 protein. The sample shows under 250,000 distinct CDR3 sequences, about 25% of them seen only once. The sample consisted of blood. These receptors were taken from a woman aged 40-49 years with Graves' ophthalmopathy. The CDR3 runs from the conserved cysteine through the conserved F or W. The D gene is left open where the match is weak.

>TRBD2|TRBJ2-5|14|TRBV6-4
CASSFLAGDETQYF
>.|TRBJ1-2|15|TRBV4-1
CASSGNPHPSYGYTF
>.|TRBJ1-1|15|TRBV18
CASSTSQTVNTEAFF
>TRBD2|TRBJ2-7|14|TRBV19
CASSPPGLAHEQYF
>TRBD1|TRBJ2-5|13|TRBV3-1
CASSPTGQETQYF
>.|TRBJ2-7|14|TRBV28
CASSSRGGGDEQYF
>TRBD1|TRBJ2-5|14|TRBV12-3/TRBV12-4
CASRGGQGVGTQYF
>.|TRBJ2-5|13|TRBV19
CASRFSGKETQYF
>.|TRBJ1-1|16|TRBV3-1
CASSQTRQSSNTEAFF
>TRBD1|TRBJ2-5|14|TRBV6-2/TRBV6-3
CASRPDRGQETQYF
>.|TRBJ2-5|14|TRBV6-5
CASNRDQMPGTQYF
>.|TRBJ1-1|16|TRBV12-3/TRBV12-4
CASLYPSRVYTTEAFF
>TRBD1|TRBJ1-3|15|TRBV20-1
CSARDRDRGSDTIYF
>.|TRBJ1-2|12|TRBV5-1
CASSPNSVGYTF
>.|TRBJ1-2|15|TRBV6-1
CASSRRTGVNYGYTF
>TRBD1|TRBJ2-5|15|TRBV28
CASSSPRQGGETQYF
>.|TRBJ2-5|14|TRBV24-1
CATSDPPGDETQYF
>TRBD2|TRBJ2-5|16|TRBV24-1
CATSVGRRYGGETQYF
>TRBD2|TRBJ2-5|19|TRBV4-2
CASSQVVLAGGEGQETQYF
>.|TRBJ1-1|17|TRBV12-3/TRBV12-4
CASSLSRRRGGFTEAFF
>.|TRBJ2-4|14|TRBV6-2/TRBV6-3
CASSYGLGVNIQYF
>TRBD2|TRBJ2-2|15|TRBV7-2
CASTVQASGTGELFF
>.|TRBJ2-2|15|TRBV3-1
CASSQEVVNTGELFF
>TRBD1|TRBJ1-1|17|TRBV6-1
CASKKPTGQIMNTEAFF
>.|TRBJ1-2|14|TRBV9
CASSVAPQEDGYTF
>.|TRBJ2-1|13|TRBV4-1
CASSQGHPYEQFF
>TRBD1|TRBJ1-1|17|TRBV28
CASSLGGTGGRNTEAFF
>.|TRBJ1-1|11|TRBV28
CASRTPTEAFF
>TRBD1|TRBJ1-1|13|TRBV7-2
CASRPGQGFEAFF
>TRBD2|TRBJ2-3|16|TRBV27
CASSTRLAGGTDTQYF
>TRBD1|TRBJ2-7|14|TRBV20-1
CSAPGTGNRYEQYF
>.|TRBJ1-5|14|TRBV6-7
CASSTGTDNQPQHF
>.|TRBJ2-7|15|TRBV28
CASSPRRVLSYEQYF
>.|TRBJ1-1|14|TRBV6-2/TRBV6-3
CATFHGSPGTEAFF
>.|TRBJ1-2|13|TRBV2
CASSGARNYGYTF
>TRBD1|TRBJ1-2|14|TRBV20-1
CSASVTGTANGYTF
>.|TRBJ1-2|14|TRBV6-5
CASSYGRAKYGYTF